Listed here is a single TCR beta chain. The sample originates from a study of OX40 agonist ivuxolimab in advanced cancers. Study-wide context: Prior therapy, whether anti-PD-1, anti-PD-L1 or anti-CTLA-4, was allowed, and about 40% had some.

The V gene lost 8 bases and the J gene lost 5 bases, with 16 bases spanning the gap. The CDR3 consists of 13 residues. Looked up from germline, CDR1 is WSHSY and CDR2 is SAAADI. Using immunoSEQ multiplex PCR, the repertoire was profiled, and TCRdb retains in-frame clones only, with some absent. Of 55,000 to 70,000 clones in the sample, approximately 85% were seen once. The chain joins TRBV10-2 to TRBJ2-7; D unclear. This clonotype was sampled from an adult with an advanced solid tumor such as melanoma, head and neck, liver or kidney cancer. Here the sequenced sample was CD4+ or CD8+ T cells sorted from blood, taken in a trial of the OX40 agonist ivuxolimab. The CDR3 loop is CASLKDFLDEQYF. The CDR3 DNA reads TGCGCCAGCTTAAAGGATTTTCTGGACGAGCAGTACTTC.